These 3 T cell receptor beta chains were all obtained from the same sample, sequenced in a study of T-cell reconstitution after alpha-beta-depleted transplantation in children (TCRdb year 2016). Libraries were prepared through PCR. Sequencing instrument: Illumina HiSeq 2500. TCR libraries were prepared with molecular barcoding, using unique molecular identifiers to normalize TCRbeta repertoire quantification. TCRdb trimmed the raw reads at Q25, called clones with MiXCR and kept productive beta chains. Each CDR3 protein appears once, grouped with its most common genes and DNA. The sample table holds some 200,000 distinct CDR3 sequences, of which roughly 6.6% were seen once. The ten biggest clones cover about 5.5% of the sample. What this sample's treatment or condition label stands for: allogeneic hematopoietic cell transplantation with graft depleted of TCRalphabeta T cells and CD19 B cells. This specimen was PBMCs, taken before TCRalphabeta/CD19-depleted stem cell transplant. The receptors originated from a boy aged 2 to 10 with acute lymphoblastic leukemia, due to receive a stem cell transplant.

This clonotype was counted a few times. The chain recombines TRBV20-1 with TRBJ2-1; TRBD2 agrees at 10 bases. In germline, CDR1 is DFQATT, CDR2 SNEGSKA (reference sequence). This CDR3 is built from 20 residues. The junction had 23 bases not matched to a gene; V was cut back by 3 bases and J by 6 bases. The CDR3 protein is CSARRETSGSFLLQGNEQFF. DNA of the CDR3: TGCAGTGCTAGGAGGGAGACTAGCGGGTCCTTTCTCCTACAGGGCAATGAGCAGTTCTTC.

With respect to this clonotype: With a much larger clone just one base away, this may be a read error. The chain recombines TRBV3-1 with TRBJ2-1, with D possibly being TRBD2 (5 bases). V lost 4 bases to trimming and J lost 2 bases, with 12 bases between them. Per germline, CDR1 LGHDT and CDR2 YNNKEL (reference sequence). The CDR3 spans 15 residues. Here the CDR3 DNA reads TGTGCCAGCAGCCGTGGGCTAGCCACCTACAATGAGCAGTTCTTC. Translating gives CASSRGLATYNEQFF.

This clonotype was recorded many times. The chain joins TRBV6-5 to TRBJ1-3; the D gene is possibly TRBD1 (6 bases). Germline V gene data show CDR1 as MNHEY and CDR2 as SVGAGI. V was pared by 4 bases and J by 7 bases, with 8 bases between. The CDR3 spans 12 residues. CDR3 nucleotide sequence: TGTGCCAGCAGTTCCCAGGGGAACACCATATATTTT. It is translated as CASSSQGNTIYF.